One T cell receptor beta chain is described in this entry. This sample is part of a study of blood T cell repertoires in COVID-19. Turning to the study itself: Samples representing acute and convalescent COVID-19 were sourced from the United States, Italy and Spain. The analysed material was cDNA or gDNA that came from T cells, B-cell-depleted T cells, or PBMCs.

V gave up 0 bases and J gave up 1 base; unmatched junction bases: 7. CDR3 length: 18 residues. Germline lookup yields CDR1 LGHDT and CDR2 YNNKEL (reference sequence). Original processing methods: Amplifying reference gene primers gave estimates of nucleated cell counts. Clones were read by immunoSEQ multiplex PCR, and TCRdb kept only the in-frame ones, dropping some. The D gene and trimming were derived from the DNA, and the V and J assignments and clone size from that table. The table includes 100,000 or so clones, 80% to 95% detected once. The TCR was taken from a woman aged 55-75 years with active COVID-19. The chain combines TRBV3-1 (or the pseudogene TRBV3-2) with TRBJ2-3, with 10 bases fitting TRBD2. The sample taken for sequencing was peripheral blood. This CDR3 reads CASSQEWLAGAGTDTQYF. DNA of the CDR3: TGTGCCAGCAGCCAAGAGTGGCTAGCGGGAGCGGGCACAGATACGCAGTATTTT.